A selection of T cell receptor beta chains follows, all from one sample in a study of technical replicates of blood from a handful of donors. Profiled with immunoSEQ multiplex PCR; TCRdb holds only in-frame clones, not every one. This table has 75,000 to 90,000 clones, approximately 95% appearing once. Sequences were obtained from T cells isolated from PBMCs. The origin of the receptors is a human donor in good health. CDR3s include the opening cysteine and the closing phenylalanine or tryptophan. D genes are given only for firm matches. Part of the rows lack a size; the others show once, few, many or a class for expanded clones.

clone size: .
V gene: TRBV23-1
D gene: .
J gene: TRBJ2-1
CDR3 protein: CASSQAGQGKFF
CDR3 DNA: TGCGCCAGCAGTCAAGCGGGCCAGGGGAAGTTCTTC

clone size: .
V gene: TRBV2
D gene: TRBD1
J gene: TRBJ2-1
CDR3 protein: CARQGATINEQFF
CDR3 DNA: TGTGCCAGGCAGGGGGCAACTATCAATGAGCAGTTCTTC

clone size: .
V gene: TRBV9
D gene: TRBD1
J gene: TRBJ1-1
CDR3 protein: CASSVERAGGTEAFF
CDR3 DNA: TGTGCCAGCAGCGTAGAGAGGGCAGGGGGAACTGAAGCTTTCTTT

clone size: .
V gene: TRBV5-1
D gene: .
J gene: TRBJ2-1
CDR3 protein: CASSLGTYNNEQFF
CDR3 DNA: TGCGCCAGCAGCCTAGGGACATACAACAATGAGCAGTTCTTC

clone size: .
V gene: TRBV6-1
D gene: TRBD1
J gene: TRBJ1-1
CDR3 protein: CASSSLDREVTEAFF
CDR3 DNA: TGTGCCAGCAGCTCCTTGGACAGGGAAGTAACTGAAGCTTTCTTT

clone size: .
V gene: TRBV4-1
D gene: .
J gene: TRBJ2-6
CDR3 protein: CASSQRSGANVLTF
CDR3 DNA: TGCGCCAGCAGCCAACGCTCTGGGGCCAACGTCCTGACTTTC

clone size: .
V gene: TRBV29-1
D gene: .
J gene: TRBJ1-3
CDR3 protein: CSAALKRDTGNTIYF
CDR3 DNA: TGCAGCGCCGCACTTAAACGGGACACTGGAAACACCATATATTTT

clone size: few
V gene: TRBV29-1
D gene: .
J gene: TRBJ1-1
CDR3 protein: CSTNKAAVAEAFF
CDR3 DNA: TGCAGCACGAACAAGGCTGCGGTCGCTGAAGCTTTCTTT

clone size: .
V gene: TRBV7-2
D gene: .
J gene: TRBJ2-7
CDR3 protein: CASSLRQGGYEQYF
CDR3 DNA: TGTGCCAGCAGCTTAAGACAGGGAGGCTACGAGCAGTACTTC

clone size: .
V gene: TRBV11-2
D gene: .
J gene: TRBJ2-6
CDR3 protein: CASTLTAISGANVLTF
CDR3 DNA: TGTGCCAGCACTTTGACAGCCATCTCTGGGGCCAACGTCCTGACTTTC

clone size: .
V gene: TRBV5-1
D gene: TRBD1
J gene: TRBJ1-2
CDR3 protein: CASSLVAGGEFYGYTF
CDR3 DNA: TGCGCCAGCAGCTTGGTGGCAGGGGGAGAGTTCTATGGCTACACCTTC

clone size: once
V gene: TRBV10-3
D gene: .
J gene: TRBJ1-2
CDR3 protein: CAISVSGNGYTF
CDR3 DNA: TGTGCCATCAGTGTTTCGGGGAATGGCTACACCTTC

clone size: .
V gene: TRBV19
D gene: TRBD2
J gene: TRBJ2-1
CDR3 protein: CASTPRDGRVYNEQFF
CDR3 DNA: TGTGCCAGTACCCCGAGGGACGGGAGGGTGTACAATGAGCAGTTCTTC

clone size: .
V gene: TRBV9
D gene: TRBD2
J gene: TRBJ2-3
CDR3 protein: CASSVGSSGTPDTQYF
CDR3 DNA: TGTGCCAGCAGCGTAGGAAGTAGCGGGACCCCAGATACGCAGTATTTT